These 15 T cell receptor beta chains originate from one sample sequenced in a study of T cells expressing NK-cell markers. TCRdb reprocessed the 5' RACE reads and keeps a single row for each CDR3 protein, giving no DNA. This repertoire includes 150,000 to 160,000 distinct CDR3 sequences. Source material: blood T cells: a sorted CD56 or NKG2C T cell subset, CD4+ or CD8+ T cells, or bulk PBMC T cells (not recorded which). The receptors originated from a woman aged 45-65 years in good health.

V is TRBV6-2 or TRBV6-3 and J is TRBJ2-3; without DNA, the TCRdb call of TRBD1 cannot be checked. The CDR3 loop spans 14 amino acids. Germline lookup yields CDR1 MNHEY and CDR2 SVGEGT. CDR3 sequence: CASSYTATVDTQYF.

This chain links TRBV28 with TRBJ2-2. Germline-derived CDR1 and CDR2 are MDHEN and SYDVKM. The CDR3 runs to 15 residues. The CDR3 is CASSLETNPTGELFF.

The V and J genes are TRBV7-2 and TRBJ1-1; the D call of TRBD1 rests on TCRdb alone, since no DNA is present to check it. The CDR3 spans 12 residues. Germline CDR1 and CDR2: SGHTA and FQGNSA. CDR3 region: CASSSYRSEAFF.

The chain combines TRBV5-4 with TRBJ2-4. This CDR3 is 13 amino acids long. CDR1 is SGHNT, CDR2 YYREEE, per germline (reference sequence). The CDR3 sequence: CASSYGPQNIQYF.

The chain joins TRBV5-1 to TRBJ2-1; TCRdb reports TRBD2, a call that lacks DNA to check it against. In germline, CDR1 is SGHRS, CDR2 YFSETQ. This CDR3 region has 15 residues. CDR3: CASSYRAGGNNEQFF.

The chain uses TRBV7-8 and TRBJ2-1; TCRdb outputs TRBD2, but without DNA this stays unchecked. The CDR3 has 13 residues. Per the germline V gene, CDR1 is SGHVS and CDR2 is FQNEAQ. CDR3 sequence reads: CASSREADNEQFF.

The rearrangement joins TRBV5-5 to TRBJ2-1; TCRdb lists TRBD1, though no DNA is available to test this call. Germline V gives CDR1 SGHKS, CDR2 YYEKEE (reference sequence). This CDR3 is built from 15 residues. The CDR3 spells CASSLLPGQVNEQFF. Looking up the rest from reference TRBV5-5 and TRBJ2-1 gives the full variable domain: DAGVTQSPTHLIKTRGQQVTLRCSPISGHKSVSWYQQVLGQGPQFIFQYYEKEERGRGNFPDRFSARQFPNYSSELNVNALLLGDSALYLCASSLLPGQVNEQFFGPGTRLTVL.

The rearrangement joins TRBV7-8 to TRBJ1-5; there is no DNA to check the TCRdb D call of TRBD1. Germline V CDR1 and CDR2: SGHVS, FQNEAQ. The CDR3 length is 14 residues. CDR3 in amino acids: CASSPRAPNQPQHF.

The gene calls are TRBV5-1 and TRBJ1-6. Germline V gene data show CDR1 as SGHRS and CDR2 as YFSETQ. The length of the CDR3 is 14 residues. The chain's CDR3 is CASRPTEDNSPLHF.

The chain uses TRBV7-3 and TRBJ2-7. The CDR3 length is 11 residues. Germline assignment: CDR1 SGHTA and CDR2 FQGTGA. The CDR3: CASRTDYEQYF. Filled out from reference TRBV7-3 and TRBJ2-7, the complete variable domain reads GAGVSQTPSNKVTEKGKYVELRCDPISGHTALYWYRQSLGQGPEFLIYFQGTGAADDSGLPNDRFFAVRPEGSVSTLKIQRTERGDSAVYLCASRTDYEQYFGPGTRLTVT.

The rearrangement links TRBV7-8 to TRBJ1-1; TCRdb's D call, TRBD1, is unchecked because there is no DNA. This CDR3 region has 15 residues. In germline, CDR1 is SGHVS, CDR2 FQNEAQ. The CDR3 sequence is CASSLAGGARAEAFF.

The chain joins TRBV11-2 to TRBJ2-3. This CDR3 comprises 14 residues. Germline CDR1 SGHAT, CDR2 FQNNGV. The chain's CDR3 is CASSPIGSSDTQYF.

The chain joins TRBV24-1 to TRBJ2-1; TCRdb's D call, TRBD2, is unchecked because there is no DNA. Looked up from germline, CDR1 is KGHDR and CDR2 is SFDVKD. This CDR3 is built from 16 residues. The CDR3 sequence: CATRGGAGEPSNEQFF.

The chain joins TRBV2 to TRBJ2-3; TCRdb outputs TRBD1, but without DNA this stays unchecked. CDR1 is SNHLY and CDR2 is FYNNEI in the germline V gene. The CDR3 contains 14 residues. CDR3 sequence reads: CARRAPDSTDTQYF.

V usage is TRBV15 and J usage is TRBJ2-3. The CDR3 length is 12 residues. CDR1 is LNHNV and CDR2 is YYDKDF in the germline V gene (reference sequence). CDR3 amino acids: CATRRGADTQYF.